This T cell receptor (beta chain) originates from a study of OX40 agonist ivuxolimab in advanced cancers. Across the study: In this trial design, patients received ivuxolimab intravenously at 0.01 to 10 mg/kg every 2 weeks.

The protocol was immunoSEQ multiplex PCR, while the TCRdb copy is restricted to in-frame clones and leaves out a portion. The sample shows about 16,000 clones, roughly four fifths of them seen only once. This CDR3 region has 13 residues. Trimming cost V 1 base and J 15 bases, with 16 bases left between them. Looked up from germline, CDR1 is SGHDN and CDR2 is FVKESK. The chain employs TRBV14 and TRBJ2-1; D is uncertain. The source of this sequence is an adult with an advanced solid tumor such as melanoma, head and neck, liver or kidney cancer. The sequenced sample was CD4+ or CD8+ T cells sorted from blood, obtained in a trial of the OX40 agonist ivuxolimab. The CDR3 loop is CASSQGITGGRFF. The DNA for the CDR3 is TGTGCCAGCAGCCAAGGCATCACCGGCGGCAGGTTCTTC.